The 30 T cell receptor beta chains below come from one sample, sequenced in a study of identical twins. TCRdb used MiXCR to reprocess the 5' RACE reads, holding one entry per CDR3 protein. The sample lists hundreds of thousands of distinct CDR3 sequences, approximately 21% occurring once. These data are also associated with another study on T cells expressing NK-cell markers.

Specimen: PBMCs. The receptors were gathered from a woman under 30 in good health.

This clonotype has a count of ten or more. The chain uses TRBV20-1 and TRBJ1-1; D not certain. Trimming shortened V by 3 bases and J by 1 base, and 9 bases separated the two germline ends. Germline V lookup: CDR1 DFQATT, CDR2 SNEGSKA (reference sequence). The CDR3 covers 13 residues. CDR3 nucleotides: TGCAGTGCTAGGGGGTTAGGGAACACTGAAGCTTTCTTT. This encodes CSARGLGNTEAFF.

This clonotype was seen just once. V is TRBV3-1 and J is TRBJ2-1; 8 positions match TRBD2. This CDR3 comprises 16 residues. The J segment lost 3 bases and the V segment lost 6 bases, leaving 10 bases of the junction unmatched. CDR1 LGHDT and CDR2 YNNKEL come from the germline V gene (reference sequence). Here the CDR3 reads CASSRRSGSGYNEQFF. The CDR3 coding sequence is TGTGCCAGCAGTAGGAGGAGCGGGAGTGGCTACAATGAGCAGTTCTTC.

In this sample, this clonotype turned up a few times. The chain links TRBV6-1 to TRBJ2-7; D unresolved. Trimming removed 6 bases from V and 0 bases from J, with 12 bases in between. Germline CDR1 reads MNHNS; CDR2 reads SASEGT. This CDR3 comprises 14 residues. The DNA of the CDR3 is TGTGCCAGCAGGGCCCACGGTACCTCCTACGAGCAGTACTTC. Protein sequence: CASRAHGTSYEQYF.

This clonotype has only a few counts. The chain joins TRBV20-1 to TRBJ1-4; no clear D. This CDR3 region has 11 residues. Germline V gene sequence: CDR1 DFQATT, CDR2 SNEGSKA (reference sequence). The CDR3 nucleotides read TGCAGCCTGGTCTCGAATGAAAAACTGTTTTTT. Amino acid sequence: CSLVSNEKLFF.

The chain carries TRBV2 and TRBJ2-7, with a tentative D call TRBD1 (5 bases). V was cut by 6 bases and J by 0 bases, with 9 bases left in between. The CDR3 is made up of 13 amino acids. The germline gives CDR1 SNHLY, CDR2 FYNNEI. The CDR3 spells CASRYDSSYEQYF. As DNA, the CDR3 is TGTGCCAGCAGGTACGACAGCTCCTACGAGCAGTACTTC.

The sample holds a few counts of this clonotype. V usage is TRBV5-6 and J usage is TRBJ2-5, with D tentatively TRBD1 (5 bases). The CDR3 length is 14 residues. Trimming removed 2 bases from V and 1 base from J, with 9 bases in between. CDR1 SGHDT and CDR2 YYEEEE come from the germline V gene. This chain's CDR3 is CASSFGDSQETQYF. As DNA, the CDR3 is TGTGCCAGCAGCTTCGGAGACAGCCAAGAGACCCAGTACTTC.

This clonotype was recorded a few times. The chain is built from TRBV4-2 and TRBJ2-1; TRBD2 agrees at 9 bases. Germline V lookup: CDR1 LGHNA, CDR2 YNFKEQ. The CDR3 sequence is 17 residues long. J gave up 1 base and V 0 bases, and 4 bases lay outside the gene matches. The CDR3 sequence is CASSQEGGGGSYNEQFF. DNA of the CDR3: TGTGCCAGCAGCCAAGAAGGCGGGGGGGGATCCTACAATGAGCAGTTCTTC.

This clonotype has a handful of counts. The rearrangement links TRBV7-9 to TRBJ2-1; D is unresolved. CDR1 and CDR2 (germline): SEHNR, FQNEAQ (reference sequence). The ends were cut back, 2 bases at V and 0 bases at J, with 8 bases in the middle. The CDR3 is 15 residues long. CDR3 protein: CASSLPRSSYNEQFF. The CDR3 DNA sequence: TGTGCCAGCAGCTTACCGAGGAGCTCCTACAATGAGCAGTTCTTC.

J is TRBJ2-1 and V is TRBV4-3, with 9 bases matching TRBD2. This CDR3 is built from 15 residues. Unmatched junction bases numbered 7, after V lost 0 bases and J lost 10 bases. Germline lookup yields CDR1 LGHNA and CDR2 YSLEER. CDR3 loop: CASSQDSGTSREQFF. The CDR3 DNA follows: TGCGCCAGCAGCCAAGACTCCGGGACTAGCAGAGAGCAGTTCTTC.

The CDR3 here is CASSAGTGSSEQYF. CDR3 sequence (DNA): TGCGCCAGCAGCGCGGGTACAGGGAGTAGCGAGCAGTACTTC. The chain joins TRBV5-1 to TRBJ2-7; a weak D match, TRBD1 (6 bases). The germline gives CDR1 SGHRS, CDR2 YFSETQ. This CDR3 has 14 amino acids. V was cut by 4 bases and J by 6 bases, with 17 bases left in between. The full variable domain, in which reference TRBV5-1 and TRBJ2-7 provide the parts outside the CDR3, is KAGVTQTPRYLIKTRGQQVTLSCSPISGHRSVSWYQQTPGQGLQFLFEYFSETQRNKGNFPGRFSGRQFSNSRSEMNVSTLELGDSALYLCASSAGTGSSEQYFGPGTRLTVT.

This clonotype was recorded a few times. The rearrangement links TRBV20-1 to TRBJ1-1, with D perhaps matching TRBD1 (5 bases). V was clipped by 5 bases and J by 0 bases, with 10 bases between them. The CDR3 has 13 residues. In germline, CDR1 is DFQATT, CDR2 SNEGSKA (reference sequence). The CDR3 sequence is CSARGSVNTEAFF. CDR3 DNA: TGCAGTGCTCGGGGGTCGGTGAACACTGAAGCTTTCTTT.

The chain carries TRBV29-1 and TRBJ1-2, with D possibly being TRBD1 (6 bases). This CDR3 region has 13 residues. Per germline, CDR1 SQVTM and CDR2 ANQGSEA. V was clipped by 5 bases and J by 4 bases, with 14 bases between them. CDR3 sequence reads: CSVPADSSYGYTF. The DNA for the CDR3 is TGCAGCGTTCCCGCGGACAGCTCCTATGGCTACACCTTC. Variable domain in full (rest from reference TRBV29-1 and TRBJ1-2): SAVISQKPSRDICQRGTSLTIQCQVDSQVTMMFWYRQQPGQSLTLIATANQGSEATYESGFVIDKFPISRPNLTFSTLTVSNMSPEDSSIYLCSVPADSSYGYTFGSGTRLTVV.

The V gene is TRBV5-5, the J gene TRBJ2-1; D unresolved. CDR1 and CDR2 (germline): SGHKS, YYEKEE (reference sequence). The CDR3 length is 12 residues. V dropped 2 bases and J dropped 7 bases, with 7 bases sitting between them. The CDR3: CASSFIKNEQFF. CDR3 DNA: TGTGCCAGCAGCTTTATCAAGAATGAGCAGTTCTTC. The full variable domain, rest sourced from reference TRBV5-5 and TRBJ2-1, is DAGVTQSPTHLIKTRGQQVTLRCSPISGHKSVSWYQQVLGQGPQFIFQYYEKEERGRGNFPDRFSARQFPNYSSELNVNALLLGDSALYLCASSFIKNEQFFGPGTRLTVL.

This clonotype has only a few counts. The gene calls are TRBV7-8 and TRBJ1-5, with D unresolved. Germline CDR1 is SGHVS and CDR2 is FQNEAQ. V gave up 6 bases and J gave up 10 bases, with 13 bases separating them. This CDR3 comprises 12 residues. CDR3 amino acids: CASSPVGFPQHF. DNA for the CDR3: TGTGCCAGCAGTCCCGTAGGGTTCCCCCAGCATTTT.

The sample holds many counts of this clonotype. The chain carries TRBV7-9 and TRBJ2-1; 11 bases line up with TRBD2. The CDR3 sequence is 15 residues long. V lost 5 bases and J lost 5; bases outside the gene matches: 5. Germline CDR1 is SEHNR and CDR2 is FQNEAQ (reference sequence). CDR3 amino acids: CASSRGGLADNEQFF. As DNA, the CDR3 is TGTGCCAGCAGCCGAGGGGGACTAGCGGACAATGAGCAGTTCTTC.

This clonotype was seen a few times. This chain uses TRBV5-1 with TRBJ2-7; D unresolved. V lost 4 bases and J 7 bases, leaving 12 bases between the germline ends. Germline loops: CDR1 SGHRS, CDR2 YFSETQ. There are 12 residues in the CDR3. The CDR3: CASSLILGEQYF. The CDR3 DNA follows: TGCGCCAGCAGCCTGATTTTAGGGGAGCAGTACTTC.

This chain uses TRBV5-1 with TRBJ2-7; possible D gene TRBD1, 6 bases. Germline CDR1 reads SGHRS; CDR2 reads YFSETQ. Trimming removed 1 base at V and 5 bases at J, with 10 bases between. This CDR3 has 13 residues. The DNA for the CDR3 is TGCGCCAGCAGCTTGTCAGGGGACCACGAGCAGTACTTC. Translation: CASSLSGDHEQYF.

The V call is TRBV5-1, the J call TRBJ2-7, with D possibly matching TRBD1 (6 bases). The germline V gene encodes CDR1 SGHRS and CDR2 YFSETQ. V gave up 3 bases and J gave up 1 base, with 17 bases separating them. There are 16 residues in the CDR3. The CDR3 DNA reads as TGCGCCAGCAGCTGGGCTCGAGGGGGAACTTCCTACGAGCAGTACTTC. Its protein product is CASSWARGGTSYEQYF.

The chain recombines TRBV6-1 with TRBJ2-3; D call uncertain. Trimming pared 2 bases from V and 2 bases from J, leaving 5 bases between. Germline V CDR1 and CDR2: MNHNS, SASEGT. The CDR3 is 13 amino acids. The CDR3 coding sequence is TGTGCCAGCAGTGAACTGACCACAGATACGCAGTATTTT. It translates to CASSELTTDTQYF.

The table lists this clonotype with a few counts. The genes are TRBV6-1 and TRBJ2-7, with D perhaps TRBD1 or TRBD2 (5 bases each). V shed 6 bases and J shed 3 bases, with 18 bases lying between them. CDR1 is MNHNS, CDR2 SASEGT, per germline. This CDR3 has 15 residues. The CDR3 reads CASSPDRDRSYEQYF. The CDR3, as DNA: TGTGCCAGCAGCCCCGACCGGGACCGCAGCTACGAGCAGTACTTC.

This clonotype has more than one count but fewer than ten. The chain has TRBV6-1 and TRBJ2-6; 7 positions match TRBD2. CDR1 and CDR2 (germline): MNHNS, SASEGT. The V gene end was trimmed by 6 bases and the J gene end by 4 bases; junction bases not matched to a gene: 3. This CDR3 has 14 amino acids. In DNA, the CDR3 is TGTGCCAGCAGCGGGACTACCGGGGCCAACGTCCTGACTTTC. Its translation is CASSGTTGANVLTF.

In its sample, this clonotype was seen a few times. This chain joins TRBV20-1 and TRBJ1-5, with D unresolved. The CDR3 totals 12 residues. Germline CDR1 reads DFQATT; CDR2 reads SNEGSKA (reference sequence). Deletions cut 6 bases from V and 7 bases from J, with 13 bases between. In DNA, the CDR3 is TGCAGTGCCAGAAGGGCGGGCCAGCCCCAGCATTTT. The encoded protein is CSARRAGQPQHF.

This clonotype was recorded many times. The germline gene is not matched at one end of the junction; a read error may be the cause. This chain uses TRBV20-1 with TRBJ1-4, with D possibly matching TRBD1 (6 bases). The length of the CDR3 is 14 residues. Germline V CDR1 and CDR2: DFQATT, SNEGSKA (reference sequence). CDR3 nucleotide sequence: TGCAGTGCTGGAGATACAGGGAACAGTGAAAAACTGTTTTTT. This encodes CSAGDTGNSEKLFF.

The V and J genes are TRBV12-3 or TRBV12-4 and TRBJ2-3; D unresolved. Trimming cost V 5 bases and J 0 bases, with 15 bases left between them. CDR3 length: 16 residues. CDR3 DNA: TGTGCCAGCAGTCTCAGACTTGTCTCTAGCACAGATACGCAGTATTTT. It yields the protein CASSLRLVSSTDTQYF.

The chain uses TRBV2 and TRBJ2-7; 9 positions agree with TRBD1. Unmatched junction bases numbered 8, after V lost 10 bases and J lost 1 base. The V gene's germline CDR1 is SNHLY and CDR2 FYNNEI. CDR3 size: 14 residues. CDR3 in DNA: TGTGCCAATGGGGCGGGACAGGGATCCTACGAGCAGTACTTC. Translation: CANGAGQGSYEQYF.

This clonotype was seen at least ten times. V gene TRBV20-1 combines with J gene TRBJ2-1, with unresolved D. This CDR3 has 10 residues. Between the trimmed V and J ends, which lost 3 bases and 4 bases, there was a span of 1 base. Germline V gene data show CDR1 as DFQATT and CDR2 as SNEGSKA (reference sequence). The CDR3 here is CSARYNEQFF. CDR3 coding DNA: TGCAGTGCTAGGTACAATGAGCAGTTCTTC.

Of note for this clonotype: A read error is possible here, since a much larger clone lies one base away. The V gene is TRBV5-6, the J gene TRBJ2-3, with D possibly TRBD1 on 6 matching bases. Germline V lookup: CDR1 SGHDT, CDR2 YYEEEE. The CDR3 sequence is 14 residues long. The V end lost 6 bases, the J end lost 5 bases, and 16 bases lay between the germline ends. This CDR3 reads CASNPFGGQDTQYF. In DNA form, the CDR3 reads TGTGCCAGCAACCCATTTGGGGGCCAAGATACGCAGTATTTT.

The chain has TRBV6-1 and TRBJ2-2; 10 bases line up with TRBD1. With V trimmed by 7 bases and J by 4 bases, 9 bases remained unmatched. Germline V gene sequence: CDR1 MNHNS, CDR2 SASEGT. The CDR3 is 16 amino acids. CDR3 sequence: CASTRTGQGITGELFF. In DNA, the CDR3 is TGTGCCAGCACCAGAACGGGACAGGGGATCACCGGGGAGCTGTTTTTT.

The V and J genes are TRBV5-4 and TRBJ2-5; possible D gene TRBD2, 6 bases. V shed 6 bases and J shed 5 bases, with 20 bases lying between them. CDR1 and CDR2 (germline): SGHNT, YYREEE (reference sequence). The CDR3 has 15 residues. The CDR3 region has the DNA TGTGCCAGCACCAAGGGGCAGACTGGAGGGGAGACCCAGTACTTC. Its translation is CASTKGQTGGETQYF.

The sample holds a few counts of this clonotype. The chain is built from TRBV29-1 and TRBJ2-3, with a weak D call TRBD2 (5 bases). Trimming left V 3 bases short and J 6 bases short, with 16 bases between. The CDR3 covers 14 residues. Per germline, CDR1 SQVTM and CDR2 ANQGSEA. DNA for the CDR3: TGCAGCGTTGAGCCACTAGGAGACCGGGATACGCAGTATTTT. Translated, it gives CSVEPLGDRDTQYF.